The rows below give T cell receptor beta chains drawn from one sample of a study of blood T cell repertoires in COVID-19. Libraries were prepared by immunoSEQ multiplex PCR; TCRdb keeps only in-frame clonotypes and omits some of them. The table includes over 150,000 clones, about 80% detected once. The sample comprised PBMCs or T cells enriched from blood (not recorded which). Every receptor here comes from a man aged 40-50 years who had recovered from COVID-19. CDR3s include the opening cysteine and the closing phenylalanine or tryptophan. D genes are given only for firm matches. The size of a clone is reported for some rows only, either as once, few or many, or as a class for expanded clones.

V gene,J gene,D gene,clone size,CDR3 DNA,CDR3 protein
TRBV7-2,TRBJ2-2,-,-,TGTGCCAGCAGCCCCATACTCGGTGGGGCGAGCACCGGGGAGCTGTTTTTT,CASSPILGGASTGELFF
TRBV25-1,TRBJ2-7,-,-,TGTGCCAGCAGTGAGTTGGGGGCGATCTACGAGCAGTACTTC,CASSELGAIYEQYF
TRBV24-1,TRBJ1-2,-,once,TGTGCCACCAGTGATCCTGACAGCCTGGGCTACACCTTC,CATSDPDSLGYTF
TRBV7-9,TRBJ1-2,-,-,TGTGCCAGCAGCTTAGGGGCCTTGTTGGGCAGGGATGGCTACACCTTC,CASSLGALLGRDGYTF
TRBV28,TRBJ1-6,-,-,TGTGCCAGCAAGCGGGGAGGTGGAAATTCACCCCTCCACTTT,CASKRGGGNSPLHF
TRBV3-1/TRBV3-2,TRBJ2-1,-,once,TGTGCCAGCAGCCCGACCAGGGGCCGGGGCAATGAGCAGTTCTTC,CASSPTRGRGNEQFF
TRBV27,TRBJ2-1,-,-,TGTGCCAGCAGTTTCCCCAGGGCCCATGAGCAGTTCTTC,CASSFPRAHEQFF
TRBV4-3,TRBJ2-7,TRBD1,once,TGCGCCAGCAGCCGGAATACAGGGGGCGGGCGGTCTTACGAGCAGTACTTC,CASSRNTGGGRSYEQYF
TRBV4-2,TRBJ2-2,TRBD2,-,TGTGCCAGCAGCCAAGAGACTAGCGGGGCGACCGGGGAGCTGTTTTTT,CASSQETSGATGELFF
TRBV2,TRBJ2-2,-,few,TGTGCCAGCAGTGTCCCAGGGGTGGGCGGGGAGCTGTTTTTT,CASSVPGVGGELFF
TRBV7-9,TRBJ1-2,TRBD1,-,TGTGCCAGCAGCTCACAGGGGGCTGATGGCTACACCTTC,CASSSQGADGYTF
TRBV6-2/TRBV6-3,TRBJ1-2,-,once,TGTGCCAGCAGTAGACCGGGACTGACCTATGGCTACACCTTC,CASSRPGLTYGYTF
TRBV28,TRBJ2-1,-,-,TGTGCCACCGGCCGGGAGGAGCAGTTCTTC,CATGREEQFF
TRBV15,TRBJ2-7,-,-,TGTGCCACCAGCAGAGATGGACTCCCCGCCTCCGAGCAGTACTTC,CATSRDGLPASEQYF
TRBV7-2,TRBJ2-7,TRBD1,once,TGTGCCAGCAGTCGGACAGGGTTCGACGAGCAGTACTTC,CASSRTGFDEQYF
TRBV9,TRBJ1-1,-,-,TGTGCCAGCAGCGACAGCCCCAACACTGAAGCTTTCTTT,CASSDSPNTEAFF
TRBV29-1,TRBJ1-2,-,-,TGCAGCGTGTGGACTTATGATGGCTACACCTTC,CSVWTYDGYTF
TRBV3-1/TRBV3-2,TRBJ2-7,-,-,TGTGCCAGCAGCCGGGGGCCAGCATCCTACGAGCAGTACTTC,CASSRGPASYEQYF
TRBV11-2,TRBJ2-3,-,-,TGTGCCAGCAGCTTAGCGTCGAGTCGAGGGTATTTT,CASSLASSRGYF
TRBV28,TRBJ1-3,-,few,TGTGCCAGCACTCAGGGGCTCGGAAACACCATATATTTT,CASTQGLGNTIYF
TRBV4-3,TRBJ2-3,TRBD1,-,TGCGCCAGCAGCCGTGGACAGGGCACAGATACGCAGTATTTT,CASSRGQGTDTQYF
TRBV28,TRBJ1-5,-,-,TGTGCCAGCAGTTTATTGACGGGGGTGGGCAATCAGCCCCAGCATTTT,CASSLLTGVGNQPQHF
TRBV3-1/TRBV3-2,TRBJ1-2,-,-,TGTGCCAGCGGACCCCACAGGGTTCGTAGTGGCTACACCTTC,CASGPHRVRSGYTF
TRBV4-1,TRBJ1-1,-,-,TGCGCCAGCAGCCAAGGATACCGGGGTACTGAAGCTTTCTTT,CASSQGYRGTEAFF
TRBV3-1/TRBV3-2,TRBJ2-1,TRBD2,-,TGTGCCAGCAGCCAAGGTAGCGGGGGGGCGTTAAATGAGCAGTTCTTC,CASSQGSGGALNEQFF
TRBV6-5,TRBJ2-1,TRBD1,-,TGTGCCAGCAGTTACCGGGACAGGTCCTACAATGAGCAGTTCTTC,CASSYRDRSYNEQFF
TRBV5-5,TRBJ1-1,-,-,TGTGCCAGCAGCGTTGATACCGGGGACACTGAAGCTTTCTTT,CASSVDTGDTEAFF
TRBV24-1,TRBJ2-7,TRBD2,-,TGTGCCACCAGTGATCCGGGACTAGAGCAGTACTTC,CATSDPGLEQYF
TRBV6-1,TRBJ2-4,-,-,TGTGCCAGCAGTGAAGCGCGAGGGAGGTCTGACATTCAGTACTTC,CASSEARGRSDIQYF
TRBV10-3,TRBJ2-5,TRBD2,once,TGTGCCATCAGTCCTAACGGACTAGCGGGGGGGGAGACCCAGTACTTC,CAISPNGLAGGETQYF
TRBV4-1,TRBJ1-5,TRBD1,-,TGCGCCAGCAGCCAAGAGTTTTCAGGGGGCGGCAATCAGCCCCAGCATTTT,CASSQEFSGGGNQPQHF
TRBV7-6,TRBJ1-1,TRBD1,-,TGTGCCAGCAGCTGGGACAGGGGGCGTCGTATGAACACTGAAGCTTTCTTT,CASSWDRGRRMNTEAFF
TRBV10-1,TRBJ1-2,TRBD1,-,TGCGCCAGCAGCGGAGACAGGGGGCTCTCTGGCTACACCTTC,CASSGDRGLSGYTF
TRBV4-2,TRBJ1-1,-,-,TGTGCCAGCAGCCAAGGAGGCAGGGACACTGAAGCTTTCTTT,CASSQGGRDTEAFF
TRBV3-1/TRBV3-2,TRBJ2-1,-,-,TGTGCCAGCGCTCAGGGAAGCGTAATCAATGAGCAGTTCTTC,CASAQGSVINEQFF
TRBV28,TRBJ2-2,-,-,TGTGCCAGCAGTTTCGTTCGTGGCAGGTCTTCAGGGCCTTCCGGGGAGCTGTTTTTT,CASSFVRGRSSGPSGELFF
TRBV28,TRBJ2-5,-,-,TGTGCCAGCGGGAGGACACGCTCGTACTTC,CASGRTRSYF
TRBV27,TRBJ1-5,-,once,TGTGCCAGCAGTTTTCGGGGGGACAATCAGCCCCAGCATTTT,CASSFRGDNQPQHF
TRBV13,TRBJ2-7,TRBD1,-,TGTGCCAGCAGCTCTCGGACAGGTTGGGACTACGAGCAGTACTTC,CASSSRTGWDYEQYF
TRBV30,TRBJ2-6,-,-,TGTGCCTGGAGTGTAGCCGGGGCCAACGTCCTGACTTTC,CAWSVAGANVLTF
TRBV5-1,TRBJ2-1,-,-,TGCGCCAGCAGCTTGGCCGGTCTAGCGAACAATGAGCAGTTCTTC,CASSLAGLANNEQFF
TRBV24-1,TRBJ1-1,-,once,TGTGCCACCAGTGATCGCAGGAACACTGAAGCTTTCTTT,CATSDRRNTEAFF
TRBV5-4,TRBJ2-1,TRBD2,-,TGTGCCAGCAGCGGGGGGGGGAATCGTAACCGGCATGAGCAGTTCTTC,CASSGGGNRNRHEQFF
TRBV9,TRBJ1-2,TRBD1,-,TGTGCCAGCAGCGTAGAGGGACAGGGAAGCGATGGCTACACCTTC,CASSVEGQGSDGYTF
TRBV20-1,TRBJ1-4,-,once,TGCAGTGCTAGAGAACTGCCCGGGATGTTTTTT,CSARELPGMFF
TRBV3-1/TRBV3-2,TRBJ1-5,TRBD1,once,TGTGCCAGCAGCCAAACACAGGGGATTCAGCCCCAGCATTTT,CASSQTQGIQPQHF
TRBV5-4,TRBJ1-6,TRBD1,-,TGTGCCAGCAGCCCGGACAGGGGGGGTTTTACTTCACCCCTCCACTTT,CASSPDRGGFTSPLHF
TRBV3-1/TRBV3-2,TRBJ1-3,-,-,TGTGCCAGCAGCCAGGGACAACCGGGTACTGGAAACACCATATATTTT,CASSQGQPGTGNTIYF
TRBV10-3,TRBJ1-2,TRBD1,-,TGTGCCATCGGCACAGGGGGCCAGGGTGGCTACACCTTC,CAIGTGGQGGYTF
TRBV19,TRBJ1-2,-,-,TGTGCCAGTAGCCGCGGGGGGGCTAACTATGGCTACACCTTC,CASSRGGANYGYTF